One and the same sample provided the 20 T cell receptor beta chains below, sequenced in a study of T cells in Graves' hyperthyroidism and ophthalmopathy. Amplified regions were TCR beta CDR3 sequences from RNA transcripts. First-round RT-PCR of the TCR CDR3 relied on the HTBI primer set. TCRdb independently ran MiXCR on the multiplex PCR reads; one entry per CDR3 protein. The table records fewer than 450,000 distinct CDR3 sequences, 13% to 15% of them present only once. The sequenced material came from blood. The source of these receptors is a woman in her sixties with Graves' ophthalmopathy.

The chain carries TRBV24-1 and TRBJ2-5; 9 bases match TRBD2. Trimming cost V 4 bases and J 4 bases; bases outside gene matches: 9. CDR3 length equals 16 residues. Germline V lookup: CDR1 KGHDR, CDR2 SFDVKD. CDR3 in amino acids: CATSDPGAGGLETQYF. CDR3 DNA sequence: TGTGCCACCAGTGACCCCGGGGCGGGAGGGCTAGAGACCCAGTACTTC.

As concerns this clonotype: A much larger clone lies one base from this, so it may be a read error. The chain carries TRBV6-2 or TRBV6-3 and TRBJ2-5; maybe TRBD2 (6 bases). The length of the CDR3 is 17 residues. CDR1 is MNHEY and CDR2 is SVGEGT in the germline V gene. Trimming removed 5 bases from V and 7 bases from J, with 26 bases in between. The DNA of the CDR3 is TGTGCCAGCAGTCGTTTCACTACGCGGAGGGGAGGAGGGACCCAGTACTTC. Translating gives CASSRFTTRRGGGTQYF.

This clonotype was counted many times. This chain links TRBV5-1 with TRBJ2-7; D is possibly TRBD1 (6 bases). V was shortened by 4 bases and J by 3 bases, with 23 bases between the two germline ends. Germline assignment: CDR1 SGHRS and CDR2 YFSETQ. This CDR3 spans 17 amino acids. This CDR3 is CASSPLPVGAEVYEQYF. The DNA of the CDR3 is TGCGCCAGCAGCCCCCTTCCGGTGGGGGCGGAGGTCTACGAGCAGTACTTC.

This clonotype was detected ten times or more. CDR3 residues: CASSLGGGRSIEQFF. The CDR3 bases are TGTGCCAGCAGCTTAGGAGGCGGGAGGAGTATTGAGCAGTTCTTC. The chain joins TRBV11-2 to TRBJ2-1; 8 bases are shared with TRBD2. The V gene end was trimmed by 1 base and the J gene end by 9 bases; junction bases not matched to a gene: 8. Germline CDR1 is SGHAT and CDR2 is FQNNGV. The length of the CDR3 is 15 residues.

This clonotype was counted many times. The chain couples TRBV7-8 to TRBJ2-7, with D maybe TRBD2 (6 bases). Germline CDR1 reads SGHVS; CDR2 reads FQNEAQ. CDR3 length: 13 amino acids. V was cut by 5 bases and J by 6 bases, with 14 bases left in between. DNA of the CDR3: TGTGCCAGCAGCCCCTACCGCGGGGCCGAGCAGTACTTC. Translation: CASSPYRGAEQYF.

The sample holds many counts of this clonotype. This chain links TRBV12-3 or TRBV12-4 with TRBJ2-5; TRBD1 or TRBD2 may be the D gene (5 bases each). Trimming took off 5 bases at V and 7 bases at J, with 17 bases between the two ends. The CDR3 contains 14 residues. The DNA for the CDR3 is TGTGCCAGCAGTCCCGGGACCCTCGGCGGGACCCAGTACTTC. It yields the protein CASSPGTLGGTQYF.

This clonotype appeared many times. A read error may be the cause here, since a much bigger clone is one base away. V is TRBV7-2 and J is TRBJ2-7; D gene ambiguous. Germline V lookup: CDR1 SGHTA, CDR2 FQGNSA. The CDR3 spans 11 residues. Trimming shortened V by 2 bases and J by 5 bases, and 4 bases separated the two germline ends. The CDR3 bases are TGTGCCAGCAGCTTATACAACGAGCAGTACTTC. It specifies CASSLYNEQYF. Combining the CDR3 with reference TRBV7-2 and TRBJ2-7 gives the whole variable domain GAGVSQSPSNKVTEKGKDVELRCDPISGHTALYWYRQSLGQGLEFLIYFQGNSAPDKSGLPSDRFSAERTGGSVSTLTIQRTQQEDSAVYLCASSLYNEQYFGPGTRLTVT.

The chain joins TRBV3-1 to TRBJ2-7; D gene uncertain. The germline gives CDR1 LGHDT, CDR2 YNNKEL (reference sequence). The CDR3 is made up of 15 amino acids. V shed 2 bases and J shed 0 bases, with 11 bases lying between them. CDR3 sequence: CASSQQPSASYEQYF. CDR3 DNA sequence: TGTGCCAGCAGCCAACAGCCGTCCGCCTCCTACGAGCAGTACTTC.

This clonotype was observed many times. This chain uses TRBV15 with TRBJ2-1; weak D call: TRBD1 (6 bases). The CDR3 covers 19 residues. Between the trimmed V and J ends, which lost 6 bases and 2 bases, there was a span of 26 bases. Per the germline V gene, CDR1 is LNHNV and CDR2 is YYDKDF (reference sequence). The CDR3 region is CATRPQQGTPTNPYNEQFF. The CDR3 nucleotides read TGTGCCACCAGACCTCAACAGGGTACCCCAACCAACCCCTACAATGAGCAGTTCTTC.

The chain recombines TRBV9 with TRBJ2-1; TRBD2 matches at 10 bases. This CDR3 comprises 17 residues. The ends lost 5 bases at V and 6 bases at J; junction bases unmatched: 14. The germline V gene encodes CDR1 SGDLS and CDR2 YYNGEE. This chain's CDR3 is CASSERRAGGPANEQFF. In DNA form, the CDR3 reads TGTGCCAGCAGTGAAAGACGAGCGGGAGGGCCGGCCAATGAGCAGTTCTTC.

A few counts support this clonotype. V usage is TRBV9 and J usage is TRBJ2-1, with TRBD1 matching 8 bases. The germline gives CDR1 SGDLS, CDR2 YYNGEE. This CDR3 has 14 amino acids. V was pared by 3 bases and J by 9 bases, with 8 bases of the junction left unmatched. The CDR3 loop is CASSAEGQGAEQFF. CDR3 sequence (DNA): TGTGCCAGCAGCGCGGAAGGACAGGGCGCTGAGCAGTTCTTC.

CDR3 loop: CASSLGYGREETQYF. The DNA for the CDR3 is TGTGCCAGCAGCTTAGGGTACGGCAGGGAGGAGACCCAGTACTTC. The chain combines TRBV11-2 with TRBJ2-5, with D tentatively TRBD1 or TRBD2 (5 bases each). Germline assignment: CDR1 SGHAT and CDR2 FQNNGV. The CDR3 covers 15 residues. V lost 1 base and J lost 5, with 14 bases in between.

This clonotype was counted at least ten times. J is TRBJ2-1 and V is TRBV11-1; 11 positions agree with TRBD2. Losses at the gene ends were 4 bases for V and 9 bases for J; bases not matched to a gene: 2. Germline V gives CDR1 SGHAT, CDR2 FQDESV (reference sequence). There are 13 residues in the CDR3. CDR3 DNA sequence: TGTGCCAGCAGCTCCGGGACTAGCGGTGAGCAGTTCTTC. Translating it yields CASSSGTSGEQFF.

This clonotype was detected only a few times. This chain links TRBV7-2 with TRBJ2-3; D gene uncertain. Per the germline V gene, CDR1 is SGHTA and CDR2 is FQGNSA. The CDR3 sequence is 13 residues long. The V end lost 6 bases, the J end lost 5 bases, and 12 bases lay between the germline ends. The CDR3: CASRKKDGDTQYF. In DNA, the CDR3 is TGTGCCAGCAGAAAAAAGGATGGAGATACGCAGTATTTT.

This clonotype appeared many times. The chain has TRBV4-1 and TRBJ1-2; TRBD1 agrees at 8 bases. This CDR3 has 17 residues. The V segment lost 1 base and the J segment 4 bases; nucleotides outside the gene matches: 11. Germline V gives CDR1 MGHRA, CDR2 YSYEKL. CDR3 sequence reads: CASSQGSRTGSLYGYTF. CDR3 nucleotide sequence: TGCGCCAGCAGCCAAGGGTCCAGGACAGGGAGTCTCTATGGCTACACCTTC.

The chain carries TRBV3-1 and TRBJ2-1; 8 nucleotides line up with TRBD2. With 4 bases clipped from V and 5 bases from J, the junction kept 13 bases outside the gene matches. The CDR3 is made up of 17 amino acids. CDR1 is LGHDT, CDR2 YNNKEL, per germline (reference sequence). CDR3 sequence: CASSLPTLAGGNNEQFF. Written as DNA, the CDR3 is TGTGCCAGCAGCCTCCCCACCCTAGCGGGTGGGAACAATGAGCAGTTCTTC.

The DNA of the CDR3 is TGTGCCAGTAGTCCTCGACCGCCTGGGGATGAAAAACTGTTTTTT. This translates into CASSPRPPGDEKLFF. The chain employs TRBV19 and TRBJ1-4, with unresolved D. CDR3 size: 15 residues. Germline assignment: CDR1 LNHDA and CDR2 SQIVND (reference sequence). Trimming cost V 5 bases and J 6 bases, with 16 bases left between them.

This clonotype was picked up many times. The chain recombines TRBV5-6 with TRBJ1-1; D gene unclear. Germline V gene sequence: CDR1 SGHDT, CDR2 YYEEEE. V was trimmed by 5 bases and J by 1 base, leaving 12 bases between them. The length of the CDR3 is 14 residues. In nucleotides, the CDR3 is TGTGCCAGCAGTCCCGGACCGACGAACACTGAAGCTTTCTTT. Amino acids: CASSPGPTNTEAFF.

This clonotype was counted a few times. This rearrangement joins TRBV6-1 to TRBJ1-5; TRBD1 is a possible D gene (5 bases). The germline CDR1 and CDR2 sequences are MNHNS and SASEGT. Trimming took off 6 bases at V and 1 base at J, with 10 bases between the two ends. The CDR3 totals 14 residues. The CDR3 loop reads CASRAWGSNQPQHF. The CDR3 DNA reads TGTGCCAGCAGGGCCTGGGGGAGCAATCAGCCCCAGCATTTT.

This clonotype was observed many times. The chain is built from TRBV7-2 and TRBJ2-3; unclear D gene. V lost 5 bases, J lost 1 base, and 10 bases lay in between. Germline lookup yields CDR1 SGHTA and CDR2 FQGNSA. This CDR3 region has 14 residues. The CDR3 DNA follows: TGTGCCAGCAGCCCTGATCCGGGCACAGATACGCAGTATTTT. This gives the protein CASSPDPGTDTQYF.